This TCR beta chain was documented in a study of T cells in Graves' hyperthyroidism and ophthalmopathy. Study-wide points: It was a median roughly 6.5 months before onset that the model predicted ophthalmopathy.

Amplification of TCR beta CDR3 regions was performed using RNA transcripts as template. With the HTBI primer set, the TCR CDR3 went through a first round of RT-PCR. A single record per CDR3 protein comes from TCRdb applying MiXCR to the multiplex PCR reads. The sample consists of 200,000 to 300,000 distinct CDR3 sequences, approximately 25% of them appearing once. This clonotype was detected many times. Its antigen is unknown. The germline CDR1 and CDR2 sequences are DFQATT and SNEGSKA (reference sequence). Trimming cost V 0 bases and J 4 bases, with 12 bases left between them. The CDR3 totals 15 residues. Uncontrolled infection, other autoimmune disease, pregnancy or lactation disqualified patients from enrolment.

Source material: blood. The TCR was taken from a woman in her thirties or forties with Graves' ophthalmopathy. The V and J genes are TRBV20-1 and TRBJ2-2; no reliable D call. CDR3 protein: CSARDMALRTGELFF. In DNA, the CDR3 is TGCAGTGCTAGAGATATGGCGCTCCGCACCGGGGAGCTGTTTTTT.